Shown below are 2 T cell receptor beta chains from a single sample sequenced in a study of blood T cell repertoires in COVID-19. Sequencing used immunoSEQ multiplex PCR; TCRdb keeps in-frame clones, though not all of them. This sample carries a few hundred thousand clones, 75% to 85% of them seen once, and the ten largest clones take 6.5% to 9%. What was sequenced was PBMCs or T cells enriched from blood (not recorded which). The origin of the receptors is a woman aged 40-49 years with acute COVID-19.

V is TRBV10-3 and J is TRBJ1-1, with D perhaps TRBD1 (6 bases). V dropped 5 bases and J dropped 7 bases, with 23 bases sitting between them. Germline lookup yields CDR1 ENHRY and CDR2 SYGVKD. This CDR3 is built from 16 residues. CDR3 DNA: TGTGCCATCAGTTCCGAAGTCGGGGGGCCGGAGGGTGAAGCTTTCTTT. It yields the protein CAISSEVGGPEGEAFF.

The rearrangement uses TRBV7-9 and TRBJ2-2; D unresolved. The germline CDR1 and CDR2 sequences are SEHNR and FQNEAQ (reference sequence). The ends were cut back, 5 bases at V and 3 bases at J, with 7 bases in the middle. CDR3 size: 13 residues. The CDR3 DNA reads as TGTGCCAGCAGCCCCCGGGACACCGGGGAGCTGTTTTTT. Amino acid sequence: CASSPRDTGELFF.